The next 29 T cell receptor beta chains were all read from a single sample in a study of cytomegalovirus exposure and HLA in healthy donors. The PCR contained 60 Vbeta and 13 Jbeta primers. Generated by immunoSEQ multiplex PCR, the TCRdb table keeps only in-frame clones and is missing some. The table lists tens of thousands of clones, roughly 90% of them singletons. Sequencing used PBMCs. The receptors stem from a woman aged 40 to 55 in good health and CMV-seropositive.

The rearrangement uses TRBV10-3 and TRBJ2-1, with unresolved D. There are 14 residues in the CDR3. V lost 6 bases to trimming and J lost 3 bases, with 12 bases between them. Germline CDR1 and CDR2: ENHRY and SYGVKD. CDR3 DNA sequence: TGTGCCATCAGGGTTGGGCAGATCTACAATGAGCAGTTCTTC. Its protein is CAIRVGQIYNEQFF.

This chain joins TRBV6-4 and TRBJ1-2, with 7 bases matching TRBD1. J lost 2 bases, V lost 6 bases, and 15 bases had no gene match. This CDR3 is built from 17 residues. Germline CDR1 reads MRHNA; CDR2 reads SNTAGT. The CDR3 nucleotides read TGTGCCAGCAGCCCTTACCAGATTTCGACAGGGAACTATGGCTACACCTTC. Translated, it gives CASSPYQISTGNYGYTF.

The CDR3 protein is CASSPLGTGRGQPQHF. The CDR3 region has the DNA TGTGCCAGCTCACCACTGGGGACAGGGCGCGGTCAGCCCCAGCATTTT. The chain couples TRBV18 to TRBJ1-5; 9 bases fit TRBD1. Germline V gene lookup returns CDR1 KGHSH and CDR2 LQKENI. The V gene end was trimmed by 1 base and the J gene end by 6 bases; junction bases not matched to a gene: 7. The CDR3 extends over 16 amino acids.

The chain combines TRBV9 with TRBJ2-1, with TRBD1 identical over 7 bases. The germline V gene has CDR1 SGDLS and CDR2 YYNGEE. CDR3 length: 13 amino acids. Germline trimming cut 3 bases from V and 15 bases from J; bases unmatched to any gene: 12. The CDR3 nucleotides are TGTGCCAGCAGCGCCCAAGGACAGGCCCGGCGGTTCTTC. It codes for CASSAQGQARRFF. The full variable domain, in which reference TRBV9 and TRBJ2-1 provide the parts outside the CDR3, is DSGVTQTPKHLITATGQRVTLRCSPRSGDLSVYWYQQSLDQGLQFLIQYYNGEERAKGNILERFSAQQFPDLHSELNLSSLELGDSALYFCASSAQGQARRFFGPGTRLTVL.

The gene calls are TRBV27 and TRBJ2-5; D perhaps matches TRBD2 (5 bases). Trimming took off 6 bases at V and 0 bases at J, with 14 bases between the two ends. This CDR3 is built from 15 residues. CDR1 and CDR2 (germline): MNHEY, SMNVEV (reference sequence). CDR3 nucleotide sequence: TGTGCCAGCAGATCCCTGGCCGGGAACCAAGAGACCCAGTACTTC. Translated: CASRSLAGNQETQYF.

In its sample, this clone was seen a few times. The chain joins TRBV7-9 to TRBJ1-3, with 7 positions matching TRBD1. Germline trimming cut 3 bases from V and 0 bases from J; bases unmatched to any gene: 5. This CDR3 is built from 16 residues. The germline V gene encodes CDR1 SEHNR and CDR2 FQNEAQ (reference sequence). CDR3 protein: CASSFGQAYSGNTIYF. The CDR3 nucleotides read TGTGCCAGCAGCTTCGGACAGGCCTACTCTGGAAACACCATATATTTT.

The chain is built from TRBV11-3 and TRBJ1-3; no firm D call. This CDR3 contains 15 residues. In germline, CDR1 is SGHNT, CDR2 YENEEA. Trimming removed 0 bases from V and 1 base from J, with 7 bases in between. In DNA, the CDR3 is TGTGCCAGCAGCTTAGATTCGGGTTCTGGAAACACCATATATTTT. Residues: CASSLDSGSGNTIYF. Drawing the rest from reference TRBV11-3 and TRBJ1-3, the complete variable domain is EAGVVQSPRYKIIEKKQPVAFWCNPISGHNTLYWYLQNLGQGPELLIRYENEEAVDDSQLPKDRFSAERLKGVDSTLKIQPAELGDSAVYLCASSLDSGSGNTIYFGEGSWLTVV.

This clone was found once. In nucleotides, the CDR3 is TGTGCCAGCAGTGACTTGACTCCCGGACGGGGGTTAAGCAATCAGCCCCAGCATTTT. Its protein is CASSDLTPGRGLSNQPQHF. The chain uses TRBV6-4 and TRBJ1-5, with a weak D call TRBD1 (5 bases). This CDR3 comprises 19 residues. The ends were cut back, 1 base at V and 1 base at J, with 20 bases in the middle. Germline V CDR1 and CDR2: MRHNA, SNTAGT.

This sequence joins TRBV5-1 and TRBJ1-4; possibly TRBD1 for D (5 bases). The CDR3 totals 17 residues. The V gene lost 0 bases and the J gene lost 4 bases, with 16 bases spanning the gap. CDR1 and CDR2 from the germline V gene are SGHRS and YFSETQ. CDR3 coding DNA: TGCGCCAGCAGCTTGGCCAAGGGGTCAGGGCGTAATGAAAAACTGTTTTTT. Protein sequence: CASSLAKGSGRNEKLFF. Drawing the rest from reference TRBV5-1 and TRBJ1-4, the complete variable domain is KAGVTQTPRYLIKTRGQQVTLSCSPISGHRSVSWYQQTPGQGLQFLFEYFSETQRNKGNFPGRFSGRQFSNSRSEMNVSTLELGDSALYLCASSLAKGSGRNEKLFFGSGTQLSVL.

The chain recombines TRBV18 with TRBJ1-1; D uncertain. This CDR3 is 14 amino acids long. Germline CDR1 KGHSH, CDR2 LQKENI. The V gene lost 3 bases and the J gene lost 6 bases, with 14 bases spanning the gap. CDR3 region: CASSPKLGSAEAFF. The CDR3 nucleotides read TGTGCCAGCTCACCGAAATTAGGAAGCGCTGAAGCTTTCTTT.

V gene TRBV19 combines with J gene TRBJ2-1; 9 bases are shared with TRBD1. This CDR3 contains 17 residues. V gave up 3 bases and J gave up 0 bases; unmatched junction bases: 6. Germline V gene sequence: CDR1 LNHDA, CDR2 SQIVND (reference sequence). CDR3 nucleotides: TGTGCCAGTAGTATTGGGGGACAGGGCCTCTCCTACAATGAGCAGTTCTTC. Its protein product is CASSIGGQGLSYNEQFF.

This clone was detected only a few times. V is TRBV25-1 and J is TRBJ1-6, with D possibly being TRBD1 (5 bases). CDR3 length: 15 residues. The V end lost 5 bases, the J end lost 5 bases, and 13 bases lay between the germline ends. Germline lookup yields CDR1 MGHDK and CDR2 SYGVNS. The CDR3 sequence: CASSPSSGNNSPLHF. The CDR3 DNA follows: TGTGCCAGCAGTCCTTCCTCAGGGAATAATTCACCCCTCCACTTT.

The chain couples TRBV28 to TRBJ2-7, with 9 bases matching TRBD1. The CDR3 is 14 amino acids. Germline V gene lookup returns CDR1 MDHEN and CDR2 SYDVKM. J lost 2 bases, V lost 5 bases, and 4 bases had no gene match. CDR3 loop: CASSTGQGPYEQYF. The CDR3 DNA sequence: TGTGCCAGCAGTACGGGACAGGGACCCTACGAGCAGTACTTC.

This chain connects TRBV5-1 to TRBJ2-5; TRBD2 is a possible D gene (6 bases). Germline assignment: CDR1 SGHRS and CDR2 YFSETQ. Trimming pared 0 bases from V and 3 bases from J, leaving 18 bases between. The CDR3 runs 17 residues. The CDR3 spells CASSLGSGGAYKETQYF. The CDR3 nucleotides read TGCGCCAGCAGCTTGGGTTCCGGGGGAGCTTATAAAGAGACCCAGTACTTC.

J is TRBJ2-3 and V is TRBV6-5; 7 nucleotides line up with TRBD2. CDR3 size: 15 residues. CDR1 and CDR2 (germline): MNHEY, SVGAGI. V trimming: 6 bases; J trimming: 2 bases; junction bases outside the gene matches: 8. CDR3 loop: CASSRTSELTDTQYF. CDR3 bases: TGTGCCAGCAGCCGCACTAGCGAGCTCACAGATACGCAGTATTTT.

This clone was observed once. V is TRBV2 and J is TRBJ2-2; the match to TRBD2 covers 12 bases. This CDR3 has 15 amino acids. Germline V gives CDR1 SNHLY, CDR2 FYNNEI. The junction had 4 bases not matched to a gene; V was cut back by 7 bases and J by 4 bases. The CDR3 DNA follows: TGTGCCAGCATGAAGACTAGCGGGAGCACCGGGGAGCTGTTTTTT. This codes for CASMKTSGSTGELFF.

This clone was detected once. This sequence joins TRBV5-6 and TRBJ2-5, with 10 bases fitting TRBD2. Germline assignment: CDR1 SGHDT and CDR2 YYEEEE. V trimming: 7 bases; J trimming: 9 bases; junction bases outside the gene matches: 12. The CDR3 spans 14 residues. The chain's CDR3 is CASRTAGTSVAQYF. DNA of the CDR3: TGTGCCAGCCGCACGGCCGGGACTAGCGTGGCCCAGTACTTC. The complete variable domain, with remaining parts taken from reference TRBV5-6 and TRBJ2-5, reads DAGVTQSPTHLIKTRGQQVTLRCSPKSGHDTVSWYQQALGQGPQFIFQYYEEEERQRGNFPDRFSGHQFPNYSSELNVNALLLGDSALYLCASRTAGTSVAQYFGPGTRLLVL.

The V gene is TRBV19, the J gene TRBJ2-1; TRBD2 matches at 11 bases. The CDR3 sequence is 18 residues long. The V gene end was trimmed by 7 bases and the J gene end by 0 bases; junction bases not matched to a gene: 11. CDR1 and CDR2 from the germline V gene are LNHDA and SQIVND (reference sequence). The CDR3 loop is CASNRASGGPTSYNEQFF. The CDR3 bases are TGTGCCAGTAATAGGGCTAGCGGGGGGCCAACCTCCTACAATGAGCAGTTCTTC.

This chain connects TRBV7-9 to TRBJ2-5, with D possibly TRBD1 on 6 matching bases. CDR1 SEHNR and CDR2 FQNEAQ come from the germline V gene (reference sequence). This CDR3 has 15 amino acids. V lost 1 base and J 5 bases, leaving 14 bases between the germline ends. CDR3 in DNA: TGTGCCAGCAGCTTAGGGCAGGGGATACGGGAGACCCAGTACTTC. Its protein product is CASSLGQGIRETQYF. The full variable domain, in which reference TRBV7-9 and TRBJ2-5 provide the parts outside the CDR3, is DTGVSQNPRHKITKRGQNVTFRCDPISEHNRLYWYRQTLGQGPEFLTYFQNEAQLEKSRLLSDRFSAERPKGSFSTLEIQRTEQGDSAMYLCASSLGQGIRETQYFGPGTRLLVL.

The chain has TRBV5-4 and TRBJ2-2; TRBD2 matches 10 bases. CDR3 length: 14 amino acids. Germline V lookup: CDR1 SGHNT, CDR2 YYREEE (reference sequence). The J segment lost 4 bases and the V segment lost 8 bases, leaving 5 bases of the junction unmatched. The CDR3 loop is CASWERGGTGELFF. CDR3 DNA: TGTGCCAGTTGGGAGCGGGGGGGCACCGGGGAGCTGTTTTTT.

The chain couples TRBV19 to TRBJ1-5; 8 bases line up with TRBD1. Trimming took 9 bases from V and 9 from J; bases not matched to a gene: 10. The CDR3 has 13 amino acids. Germline CDR1 is LNHDA and CDR2 is SQIVND (reference sequence). The CDR3 nucleotides read TGTGCCAGCGGGCAGGACAGGGTCCGGCCCCAGCATTTT. Translating gives CASGQDRVRPQHF.

V usage is TRBV5-6 and J usage is TRBJ1-1; 7 bases fit TRBD1. The CDR3 spans 18 residues. V lost 1 base to trimming and J lost 0 bases; unmatched junction nucleotides: 12. The V gene's germline CDR1 is SGHDT and CDR2 YYEEEE. The CDR3 DNA is TGTGCCAGCAGCTTGCCCCCTCGGGACAGAGTCTTGAACACTGAAGCTTTCTTT. The encoded protein is CASSLPPRDRVLNTEAFF.

The rearrangement uses TRBV9 and TRBJ1-2; no clear D gene. Looked up from germline, CDR1 is SGDLS and CDR2 is YYNGEE. V was trimmed by 0 bases and J by 4 bases, leaving 7 bases between them. The CDR3 loop spans 13 amino acids. CDR3 nucleotides: TGTGCCAGCAGCGTAGACAGTACCTATGGCTACACCTTC. It yields the protein CASSVDSTYGYTF.

The chain employs TRBV4-1 and TRBJ1-4; TRBD1 might be the D (6 bases). Germline lookup yields CDR1 MGHRA and CDR2 YSYEKL. This CDR3 comprises 15 residues. Trimming stripped 1 base from V and 8 bases from J, with 14 bases between. As DNA, the CDR3 is TGCGCCAGCAGCCAAGTAGGGGGACCTGGGGAAAAACTGTTTTTT. It yields the protein CASSQVGGPGEKLFF.

This sequence joins TRBV19 and TRBJ2-5; possibly TRBD2 for D (5 bases). Germline V gene lookup returns CDR1 LNHDA and CDR2 SQIVND (reference sequence). The CDR3 consists of 15 residues. Between the trimmed V and J ends, which lost 6 bases and 4 bases, there was a span of 18 bases. Written as DNA, the CDR3 is TGTGCCAGTAGGGACTTGGTTGGCTCACCAGAGACCCAGTACTTC. It is translated as CASRDLVGSPETQYF.

V gene TRBV10-2 combines with J gene TRBJ2-7, with D perhaps matching TRBD1 (6 bases). The CDR3 loop spans 11 amino acids. Germline V CDR1 and CDR2: WSHSY, SAAADI. V shed 8 bases and J shed 6 bases, with 11 bases lying between them. The CDR3 loop is CASRQEREQYF. The CDR3 DNA is TGCGCCAGCCGACAGGAGCGCGAGCAGTACTTC.

This clone showed up just once. The V gene is TRBV7-2, the J gene TRBJ2-1; 8 bases fit TRBD1. The germline gives CDR1 SGHTA, CDR2 FQGNSA. CDR3 size: 15 residues. Germline trimming cut 8 bases from V and 4 bases from J; bases unmatched to any gene: 10. The CDR3 region has the DNA TGTGCCAGCGCTGCCGACAGGGGACCTTACAATGAGCAGTTCTTC. Protein: CASAADRGPYNEQFF.

This chain joins TRBV25-1 and TRBJ1-2; D is undetermined. Germline V gene lookup returns CDR1 MGHDK and CDR2 SYGVNS. The CDR3 is 14 residues long. The V gene lost 3 bases and the J gene lost 6 bases, with 14 bases spanning the gap. The CDR3 region is CASSDGFGVNGYTF. The CDR3, as DNA: TGTGCCAGCAGTGATGGTTTCGGGGTAAATGGCTACACCTTC.

This chain joins TRBV4-3 and TRBJ2-3; 12 nucleotides align to TRBD2. Germline trimming cut 2 bases from V and 5 bases from J; bases unmatched to any gene: 5. In germline, CDR1 is LGHNA, CDR2 YSLEER. This CDR3 is built from 16 residues. This CDR3 is CASSQLLAGGLDTQYF. CDR3 sequence (DNA): TGCGCCAGCAGCCAACTCCTAGCGGGGGGGTTAGATACGCAGTATTTT.